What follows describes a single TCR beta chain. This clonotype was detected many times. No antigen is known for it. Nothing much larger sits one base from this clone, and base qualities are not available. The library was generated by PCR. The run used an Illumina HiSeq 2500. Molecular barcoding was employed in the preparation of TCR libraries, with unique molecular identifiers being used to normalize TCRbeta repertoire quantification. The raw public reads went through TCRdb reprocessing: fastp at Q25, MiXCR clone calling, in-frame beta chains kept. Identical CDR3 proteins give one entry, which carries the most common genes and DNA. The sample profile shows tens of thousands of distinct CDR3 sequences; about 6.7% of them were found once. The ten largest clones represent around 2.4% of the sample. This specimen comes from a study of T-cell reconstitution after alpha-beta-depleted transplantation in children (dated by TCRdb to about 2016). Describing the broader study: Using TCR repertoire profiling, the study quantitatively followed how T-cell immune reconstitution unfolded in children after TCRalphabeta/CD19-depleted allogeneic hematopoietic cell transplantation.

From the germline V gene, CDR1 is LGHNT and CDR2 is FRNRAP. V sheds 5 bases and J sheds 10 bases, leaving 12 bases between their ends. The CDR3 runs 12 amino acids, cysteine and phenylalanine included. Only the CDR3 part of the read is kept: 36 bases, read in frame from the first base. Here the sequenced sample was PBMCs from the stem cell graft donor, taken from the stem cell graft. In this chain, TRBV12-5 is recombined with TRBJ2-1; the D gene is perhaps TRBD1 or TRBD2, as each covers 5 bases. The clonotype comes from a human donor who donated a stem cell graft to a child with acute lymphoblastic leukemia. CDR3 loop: CASGPGTSEQFF. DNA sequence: TGTGCTAGTGGTCCCGGGACGTCCGAGCAGTTCTTC. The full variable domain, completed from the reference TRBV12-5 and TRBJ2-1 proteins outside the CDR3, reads DARVTQTPRHKVTEMGQEVTMRCQPILGHNTVFWYRQTMMQGLELLAYFRNRAPLDDSGMPKDRFSAEMPDATLATLKIQPSEPRDSAVYFCASGPGTSEQFFGPGTRLTVL.